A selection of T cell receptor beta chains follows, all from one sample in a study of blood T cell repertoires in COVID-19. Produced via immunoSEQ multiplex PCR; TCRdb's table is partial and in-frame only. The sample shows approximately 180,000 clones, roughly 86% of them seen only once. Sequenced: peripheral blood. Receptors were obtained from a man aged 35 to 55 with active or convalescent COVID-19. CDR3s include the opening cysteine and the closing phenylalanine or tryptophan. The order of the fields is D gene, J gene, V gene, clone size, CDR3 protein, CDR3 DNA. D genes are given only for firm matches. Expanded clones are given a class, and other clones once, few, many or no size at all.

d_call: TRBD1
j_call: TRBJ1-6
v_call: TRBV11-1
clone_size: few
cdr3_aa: CASSRTGTGGFTLHF
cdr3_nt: TGTGCCAGCAGCCGTACCGGGACAGGGGGTTTCACCCTCCACTTT

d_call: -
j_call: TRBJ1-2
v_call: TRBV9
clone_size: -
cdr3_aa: CASSAELDPGIAGYTF
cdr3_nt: TGTGCCAGCAGCGCAGAGCTTGACCCGGGAATCGCTGGCTACACCTTC

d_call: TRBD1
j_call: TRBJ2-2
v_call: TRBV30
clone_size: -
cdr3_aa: CAWRDGTGRPGELFF
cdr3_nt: TGTGCCTGGAGGGATGGGACAGGGCGACCCGGGGAGCTGTTTTTT

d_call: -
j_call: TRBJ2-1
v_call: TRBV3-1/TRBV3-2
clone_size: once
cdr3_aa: CASSQGRGYNEQFF
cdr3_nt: TGTGCCAGCAGCCAAGGCCGGGGTTACAATGAGCAGTTCTTC

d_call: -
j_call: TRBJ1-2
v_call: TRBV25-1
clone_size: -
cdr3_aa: CAKRDNYGYTF
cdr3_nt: TGTGCCAAACGGGATAACTATGGCTACACCTTC

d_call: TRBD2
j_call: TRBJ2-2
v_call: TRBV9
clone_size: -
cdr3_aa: CASSTRERGGSTGELFF
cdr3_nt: TGTGCCAGCAGCACCCGAGAGCGGGGGGGCAGCACCGGGGAGCTGTTTTTT

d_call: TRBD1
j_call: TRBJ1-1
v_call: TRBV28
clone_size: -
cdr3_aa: CASGTGDTEAFF
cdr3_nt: TGTGCCAGCGGTACAGGGGACACTGAAGCTTTCTTT

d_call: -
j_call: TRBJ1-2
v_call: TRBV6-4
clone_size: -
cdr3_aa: CASSDSGTGNYGYTF
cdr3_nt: TGTGCCAGCAGTGACTCGGGAACAGGGAACTATGGCTACACCTTC

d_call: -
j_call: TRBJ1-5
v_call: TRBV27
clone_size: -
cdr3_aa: CASRGRAGSRQPQHF
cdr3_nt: TGTGCCAGCAGGGGGAGGGCAGGCAGCCGTCAGCCCCAGCATTTT

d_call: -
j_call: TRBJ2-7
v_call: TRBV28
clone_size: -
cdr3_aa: CASSLEGTLAYEQYF
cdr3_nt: TGTGCCAGCAGTTTAGAGGGGACTCTGGCCTACGAGCAGTACTTC

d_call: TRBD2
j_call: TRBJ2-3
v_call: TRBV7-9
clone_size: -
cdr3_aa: CASSFGGGPEDTQYF
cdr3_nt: TGTGCCAGCAGCTTTGGCGGGGGGCCTGAGGATACGCAGTATTTT

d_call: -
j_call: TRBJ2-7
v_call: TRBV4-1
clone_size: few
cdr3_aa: CASSQVGSGPGEQYF
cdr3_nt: TGCGCCAGCAGCCAAGTCGGATCAGGGCCAGGCGAGCAGTACTTC

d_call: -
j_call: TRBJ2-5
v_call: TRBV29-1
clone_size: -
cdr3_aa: CSVRGRFQETQYF
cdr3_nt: TGCAGCGTTCGAGGTAGATTCCAAGAGACCCAGTACTTC

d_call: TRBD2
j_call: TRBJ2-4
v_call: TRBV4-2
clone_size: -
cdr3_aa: CASSQEGSGGRKNIQYF
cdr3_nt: TGTGCCAGCAGCCAAGAGGGTAGCGGGGGTCGAAAAAACATTCAGTACTTC

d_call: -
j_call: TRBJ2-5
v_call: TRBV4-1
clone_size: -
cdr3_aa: CASSHPFQETQYF
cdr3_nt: TGCGCCAGCAGCCACCCCTTCCAAGAGACCCAGTACTTC

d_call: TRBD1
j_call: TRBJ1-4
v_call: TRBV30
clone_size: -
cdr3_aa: CAWSAGTGRDEKLFF
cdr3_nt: TGTGCCTGGAGTGCCGGGACAGGGCGGGATGAAAAACTGTTTTTT

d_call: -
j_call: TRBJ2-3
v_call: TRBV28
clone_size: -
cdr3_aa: CASSPGTWMDTQYF
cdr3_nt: TGTGCCAGCAGTCCCGGGACATGGATGGATACGCAGTATTTT

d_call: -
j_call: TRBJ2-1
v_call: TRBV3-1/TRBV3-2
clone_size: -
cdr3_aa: CASSQGGGEYNEQFF
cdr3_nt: TGTGCCAGCAGCCAAGGAGGCGGGGAGTACAATGAGCAGTTCTTC

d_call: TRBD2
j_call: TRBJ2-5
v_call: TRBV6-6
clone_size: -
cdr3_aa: CASSSGAEIETQYF
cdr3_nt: TGTGCCAGCAGTAGCGGGGCGGAGATAGAGACCCAGTACTTC

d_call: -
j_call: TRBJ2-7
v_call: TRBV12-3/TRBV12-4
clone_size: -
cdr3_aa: CASSFQIKYEQYF
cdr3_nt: TGTGCCAGCAGTTTCCAAATCAAATACGAGCAGTACTTC

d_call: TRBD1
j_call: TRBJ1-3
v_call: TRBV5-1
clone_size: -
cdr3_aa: CASSTDRGMGGNTIYF
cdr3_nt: TGCGCCAGCAGCACGGACAGGGGGATGGGTGGAAACACCATATATTTT

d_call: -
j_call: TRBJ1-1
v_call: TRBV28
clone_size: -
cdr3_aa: CASPGLSGTEAFF
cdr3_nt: TGTGCCAGCCCTGGTCTATCGGGGACTGAAGCTTTCTTT

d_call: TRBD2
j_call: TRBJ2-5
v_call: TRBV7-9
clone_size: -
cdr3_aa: CASSRGTIETQYF
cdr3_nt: TGTGCCAGCAGCCGCGGGACTATAGAGACCCAGTACTTC

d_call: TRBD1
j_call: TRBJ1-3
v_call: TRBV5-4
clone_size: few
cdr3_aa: CASSPGTGNSGNTIYF
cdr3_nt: TGTGCCAGCAGCCCCGGGACAGGGAACTCTGGAAACACCATATATTTT

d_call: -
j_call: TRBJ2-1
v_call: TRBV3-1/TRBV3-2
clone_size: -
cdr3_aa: CASSRGVDEQFF
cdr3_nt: TGTGCCAGCAGCCGCGGGGTAGATGAGCAGTTCTTC

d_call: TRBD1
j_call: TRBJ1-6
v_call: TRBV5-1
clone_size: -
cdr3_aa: CASSQGTGSNSPLHF
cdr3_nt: TGCGCCAGCAGCCAAGGGACAGGCTCAAATTCACCCCTCCACTTT

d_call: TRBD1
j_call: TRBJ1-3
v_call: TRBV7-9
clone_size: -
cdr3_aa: CASSDSGQTSGNTIYF
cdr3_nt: TGTGCCAGCAGCGACTCGGGACAGACCTCTGGAAACACCATATATTTT

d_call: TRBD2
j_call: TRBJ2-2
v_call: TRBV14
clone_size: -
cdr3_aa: CASSQRLASGELFF
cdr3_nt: TGTGCCAGCAGCCAAAGACTAGCGTCCGGGGAGCTGTTTTTT

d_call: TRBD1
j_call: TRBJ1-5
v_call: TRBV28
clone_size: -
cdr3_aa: CASSRGLGQGGQPQHF
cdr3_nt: TGTGCCAGCAGTCGAGGTCTAGGGCAGGGGGGTCAGCCCCAGCATTTT

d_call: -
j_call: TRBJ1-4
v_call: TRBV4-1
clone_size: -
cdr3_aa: CASRPTLATNEKLFF
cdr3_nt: TGCGCCAGCAGACCCACTCTTGCAACTAATGAAAAACTGTTTTTT

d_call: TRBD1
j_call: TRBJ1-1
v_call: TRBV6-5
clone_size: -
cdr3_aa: CAVTGGSWTEAFF
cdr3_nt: TGTGCCGTAACAGGGGGCTCTTGGACTGAAGCTTTCTTT

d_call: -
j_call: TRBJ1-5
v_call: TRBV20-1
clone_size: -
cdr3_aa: CSASGYYRDSNQPQHF
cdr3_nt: TGCAGTGCTAGTGGCTACTACAGGGATAGCAATCAGCCCCAGCATTTT

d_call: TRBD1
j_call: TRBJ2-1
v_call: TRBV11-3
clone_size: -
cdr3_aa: CASSLEGQGAGNEQFF
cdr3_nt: TGTGCCAGCAGCTTAGAAGGACAGGGGGCGGGTAATGAGCAGTTCTTC

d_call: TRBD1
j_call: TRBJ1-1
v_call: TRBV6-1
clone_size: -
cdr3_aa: CASSDRGRLRDTEAFF
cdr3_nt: TGTGCCAGCAGTGACAGGGGGCGTTTGAGAGACACTGAAGCTTTCTTT

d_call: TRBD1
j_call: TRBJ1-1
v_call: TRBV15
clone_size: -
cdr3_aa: CATSRSWTGSTEAFF
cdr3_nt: TGTGCCACCAGCCGCTCCTGGACAGGCTCCACTGAAGCTTTCTTT

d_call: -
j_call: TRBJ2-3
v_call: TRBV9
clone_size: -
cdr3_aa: CASSMRMDSSTDTQYF
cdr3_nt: TGTGCCAGCAGCATGAGGATGGATTCTAGCACAGATACGCAGTATTTT